The 14 T cell receptor beta chains reported below all come from one sample, sequenced in a study of PD-1 blockade in classical Hodgkin lymphoma. Produced via immunoSEQ multiplex PCR; TCRdb's table is partial and in-frame only. The table has about 27,000 clones, less than 80% seen once. Exposure to brentuximab vedotin varied, and each patient had relapsed following autologous stem cell transplantation. Specimen: peripheral blood mononuclear cells (PBMCs), collected before the second cycle of nivolumab. Receptor source: a human donor with classical Hodgkin lymphoma.

The chain joins TRBV14 to TRBJ2-3; no clear D gene. Between the trimmed V and J ends, which lost 4 bases and 1 base, there was a span of 18 bases. Germline assignment: CDR1 SGHDN and CDR2 FVKESK. The length of the CDR3 is 17 residues. The CDR3 loop is CASSRITGRPGTDTQYF. CDR3 coding DNA: TGTGCCAGCAGCCGAATTACTGGACGACCGGGCACAGATACGCAGTATTTT.

The V call is TRBV7-2, the J call TRBJ1-2; TRBD1 matches at 10 bases. The length of the CDR3 is 13 residues. Germline V gene lookup returns CDR1 SGHTA and CDR2 FQGNSA. V dropped 5 bases and J dropped 6; count of bases not matched to a gene: 3. The CDR3 nucleotides read TGTGCCAGCAGCGGGACAGGGGAGGATGGCTACACCTTC. Residues: CASSGTGEDGYTF.

The chain uses TRBV7-2 and TRBJ2-3; tentative D call: TRBD1 (5 bases). Between the trimmed V and J ends, which lost 0 bases and 6 bases, there was a span of 19 bases. In germline, CDR1 is SGHTA, CDR2 FQGNSA. The CDR3 is 17 residues long. The CDR3 protein is CASSLAYEAGLYDTQYF. In DNA, the CDR3 is TGTGCCAGCAGCTTAGCTTACGAGGCAGGGTTGTATGATACGCAGTATTTT.

This sequence joins TRBV5-1 and TRBJ1-6; 7 bases are a match to TRBD1. CDR1 and CDR2 from the germline V gene are SGHRS and YFSETQ. CDR3 length: 17 amino acids. J gave up 6 bases and V 2 bases, and 11 bases lay outside the gene matches. DNA for the CDR3: TGCGCCAGCAGCTTTCGATCACAGGGGTCTACTAATTCACCCCTCCACTTT. This gives the protein CASSFRSQGSTNSPLHF.

The chain links TRBV18 to TRBJ1-2; tentatively, D is TRBD1 (5 bases). The CDR3 is made up of 14 amino acids. Trimming removed 6 bases at V and 0 bases at J, with 11 bases between. The germline gives CDR1 KGHSH, CDR2 LQKENI. The CDR3 loop reads CASSGTTTNYGYTF. The CDR3 nucleotides are TGTGCCAGCTCGGGGACCACAACTAACTATGGCTACACCTTC.

The chain has TRBV27 and TRBJ1-6; no clear D gene. Germline-derived CDR1 and CDR2 are MNHEY and SMNVEV (reference sequence). Trimming took off 4 bases at V and 10 bases at J, with 11 bases between the two ends. CDR3 length: 13 amino acids. This CDR3 reads CASSYEGVSPLHF. The CDR3 nucleotides are TGTGCCAGCAGTTATGAGGGTGTCTCACCCCTCCACTTT.

This rearrangement joins TRBV18 to TRBJ2-5, with D unresolved. This CDR3 region has 11 residues. Between the trimmed V and J ends, which lost 1 base and 4 bases, there was a span of 1 base. In germline, CDR1 is KGHSH, CDR2 LQKENI. The chain's CDR3 is CASSPLETQYF. The CDR3 DNA reads TGTGCCAGCTCACCACTAGAGACCCAGTACTTC.

The CDR3 here is CASSHDSSGNTIYF. DNA of the CDR3: TGTGCCAGCAGCCATGACAGCTCTGGAAACACCATATATTTT. V usage is TRBV6-6 and J usage is TRBJ1-3; possibly TRBD1 for D (5 bases). This CDR3 contains 14 residues. V was clipped by 6 bases and J by 0 bases, with 9 bases between them. Germline V lookup: CDR1 MNHNY, CDR2 SVGAGI (reference sequence).

For this clone: At one end the junction does not follow the germline gene, possibly because of a read error. The same CDR3 is also encoded by other DNA sequences in this sample. The chain joins TRBV5-4 to TRBJ2-5, with TRBD1 matching 8 bases. The length of the CDR3 is 14 residues. Germline-derived CDR1 and CDR2 are SGHNT and YYREEE (reference sequence). The CDR3, as DNA: TGTGCCAGCAGCTTTCAGGGGGCCAAAGAGACCCAATACTTC. Amino acids: CASSFQGAKETQYF.

The CDR3 reads CASSPRVAGAETQYF. CDR3 in DNA: TGTGCCAGCTCACCACGGGTAGCAGGGGCTGAGACCCAGTACTTC. V is TRBV18 and J is TRBJ2-5; tentative D call: TRBD1 (6 bases). This CDR3 has 15 amino acids. The V and J ends lost 1 base and 5 bases respectively, with 14 bases between them. CDR1 is KGHSH, CDR2 LQKENI, per germline.

J is TRBJ1-5 and V is TRBV6-1; tentative D call: TRBD1 (5 bases). Trimming left V 5 bases short and J 4 bases short, with 15 bases between. There are 15 residues in the CDR3. CDR1 and CDR2 (germline): MNHNS, SASEGT. The CDR3 region is CASSSWGGENQPQHF. The CDR3 DNA sequence: TGTGCCAGCAGTAGCTGGGGCGGGGAAAATCAGCCCCAGCATTTT.

V and J are TRBV6-5 and TRBJ1-5; D gene ambiguous. Germline V CDR1 and CDR2: MNHEY, SVGAGI. With 6 bases removed from V and 7 bases from J, the gap between germline ends came to 10 bases. The CDR3 is 12 amino acids. CDR3 residues: CASSFLEQPQHF. The CDR3 DNA is TGTGCCAGCAGCTTCCTCGAGCAGCCCCAGCATTTT.

The V call is TRBV10-3, the J call TRBJ1-1; 8 nucleotides agree with TRBD1. In germline, CDR1 is ENHRY, CDR2 SYGVKD. V lost 7 bases, J lost 3 bases, and 13 bases stayed unmatched. This CDR3 contains 16 residues. The CDR3 DNA reads TGTGCCATCACCGCCGGGACAGGAAAGGGGGACACTGAAGCTTTCTTT. It codes for CAITAGTGKGDTEAFF.

The rearrangement links TRBV11-3 to TRBJ2-3; no definite D call. Looked up from germline, CDR1 is SGHNT and CDR2 is YENEEA. The CDR3 loop spans 13 amino acids. Trimming removed 3 bases from V and 4 bases from J, with 8 bases in between. This CDR3 reads CASSFGASDTQYF. Here the CDR3 DNA reads TGTGCCAGCAGCTTCGGCGCGTCAGATACGCAGTATTTT.